This T cell receptor (beta chain) was identified in a study of blood T cell repertoires in COVID-19. Study background: Both acute and convalescent COVID-19 samples were obtained from the United States, Italy and Spain. PBMCs, B-cell-depleted T cells, or T cells provided the cDNA or gDNA that made up the material.

Enrollment of patients from Seattle took place during active infection, with longitudinal follow-up. Germline CDR1 reads MNHEY; CDR2 reads SVGAGI. V was shortened by 5 bases and J by 5 bases, with 13 bases between the two germline ends. The CDR3 loop spans 14 amino acids. As processed by the authors: How many nucleated cells were present was estimated from reference gene primer amplification. Using immunoSEQ multiplex PCR, the repertoire was profiled, and TCRdb retains in-frame clones only, with some absent. For V, J and clone size, that table is used; D and trimming come from the DNA. The repertoire consists of around 28,000 clones, with approximately 85% occurring once and the leading ten covering around 30%.

The rearrangement joins TRBV6-5 to TRBJ2-1; perhaps TRBD2 as D (6 bases). This clonotype was obtained from a woman aged 80 or over with COVID-19, enrolled during active disease. Specimen: peripheral blood. DNA of the CDR3: TGTGCCAGCAGTCGGGACTGGCGGGACAATGAGCAGTTCTTC. Its protein is CASSRDWRDNEQFF.